These T cell receptor beta chains were read from a single sample in a study of T cells after yellow fever vaccination. TCRdb ran MiXCR on the 5' RACE reads and lists one entry per CDR3 protein. The table records 340,000 or so distinct CDR3 sequences, around an eighth of them present only once. The source material was CD4+ T cells sorted from PBMCs, sampled 15 days after the yellow fever booster vaccination. Receptors originate from a man aged 18 to 35 who received the YFV17D yellow fever vaccine. CDR3s include the opening cysteine and the closing phenylalanine or tryptophan. The D gene is left open where the match is weak. Clone size is stated in some rows and not others, as once, few, many or a class when expanded.

abundance: few
d_gene: NA
v_gene: TRBV29-1
j_gene: TRBJ1-2
CDR3nt: TGCAGCGTGGACAAACGGGCCGGTCGTTACACCTTC
CDR3aa: CSVDKRAGRYTF

abundance: NA
d_gene: TRBD2
v_gene: TRBV11-2
j_gene: TRBJ2-1
CDR3nt: TGTGCCAGCAGCTTTAGGGCTAGCGGGTTTAGCTCCTACAATGAGCAGTTCTTC
CDR3aa: CASSFRASGFSSYNEQFF

abundance: few
d_gene: NA
v_gene: TRBV5-8
j_gene: TRBJ2-7
CDR3nt: TGTGCCAGCAGCTCAGAGTACGAGCAGTACTTC
CDR3aa: CASSSEYEQYF

abundance: NA
d_gene: TRBD2
v_gene: TRBV28
j_gene: TRBJ2-3
CDR3nt: TGTGCCAGCAGTTTCGCCGGGACTAGCGGGGGGGTAGGCACAGATACGCAGTATTTT
CDR3aa: CASSFAGTSGGVGTDTQYF

abundance: many
d_gene: TRBD2
v_gene: TRBV3-1
j_gene: TRBJ2-7
CDR3nt: TGTGCCAGCAGCCTTGGACTAGCCACCTCCTACGAGCAGTACTTC
CDR3aa: CASSLGLATSYEQYF

abundance: NA
d_gene: NA
v_gene: TRBV29-1
j_gene: TRBJ2-3
CDR3nt: TGCAGCGTTGCACAGATTCACTTTCTAAGCACAGATACGCAGTATTTT
CDR3aa: CSVAQIHFLSTDTQYF

abundance: NA
d_gene: NA
v_gene: TRBV20-1
j_gene: TRBJ2-1
CDR3nt: TGCAGTGCCTATTACAGGGTCCACAATGAGCAGTTCTTC
CDR3aa: CSAYYRVHNEQFF

abundance: many
d_gene: NA
v_gene: TRBV27
j_gene: TRBJ2-4
CDR3nt: TGTGCCAGCATGCTTTGGGGCACGGGGATTCAGTACTTC
CDR3aa: CASMLWGTGIQYF

abundance: NA
d_gene: TRBD1
v_gene: TRBV24-1
j_gene: TRBJ1-1
CDR3nt: TGTGCCACCAGTGATTCCGGGACAGGGGGGACTGAAGCTTTCTTT
CDR3aa: CATSDSGTGGTEAFF

abundance: many
d_gene: NA
v_gene: TRBV5-1
j_gene: TRBJ2-1
CDR3nt: TGCGCCAGCAGCCCAGAAATTAATGAGCAGTTCTTC
CDR3aa: CASSPEINEQFF

abundance: few
d_gene: TRBD1
v_gene: TRBV10-3
j_gene: TRBJ2-7
CDR3nt: TGTGCCATCAGTGAGCTCAGGGGGATCTACGAGCAGTACTTC
CDR3aa: CAISELRGIYEQYF

abundance: once
d_gene: TRBD1
v_gene: TRBV29-1
j_gene: TRBJ1-2
CDR3nt: TGCAGCGTTGCGACAGGGCCTTGGAGCTACACCTTC
CDR3aa: CSVATGPWSYTF

abundance: NA
d_gene: TRBD2
v_gene: TRBV20-1
j_gene: TRBJ2-7
CDR3nt: TGCAGTGCTAGAGTAGCTAGCGGGGCGGGCGAGCAGTACTTC
CDR3aa: CSARVASGAGEQYF

abundance: few
d_gene: NA
v_gene: TRBV29-1
j_gene: TRBJ1-1
CDR3nt: TGCAGCGCCAGCCCGAGGTTGGTCGACACTGAAGCTTTCTTT
CDR3aa: CSASPRLVDTEAFF

abundance: many
d_gene: NA
v_gene: TRBV18
j_gene: TRBJ1-5
CDR3nt: TGTGCCAGCTCACCAGAGGCAGGGAGTCAGCCCCAGCATTTT
CDR3aa: CASSPEAGSQPQHF

abundance: NA
d_gene: NA
v_gene: TRBV9
j_gene: TRBJ2-3
CDR3nt: TGTGCCAGCAGCGTAGGGTTCAGCACAGATACGCAGTATTTT
CDR3aa: CASSVGFSTDTQYF

abundance: NA
d_gene: TRBD2
v_gene: TRBV3-1
j_gene: TRBJ2-5
CDR3nt: TGTGCCAGCAGCCAAGGTTTAGCGGGGAAGATAGAGACCCAGTACTTC
CDR3aa: CASSQGLAGKIETQYF

abundance: many
d_gene: NA
v_gene: TRBV4-3
j_gene: TRBJ2-7
CDR3nt: TGCGCCAGCAGCCAAGATACCGGCTCCTCCTACGAGCAGTACTTC
CDR3aa: CASSQDTGSSYEQYF

abundance: NA
d_gene: TRBD1
v_gene: TRBV15
j_gene: TRBJ2-5
CDR3nt: TGTGCCACCAGCAGAGCTGACAGGGTCCAAGAGACCCAGTACTTC
CDR3aa: CATSRADRVQETQYF

abundance: NA
d_gene: NA
v_gene: TRBV4-3
j_gene: TRBJ1-5
CDR3nt: TGCGCCAGCAGCCAAGGAAAGAAGGGCAATCAGCCCCAGCATTTT
CDR3aa: CASSQGKKGNQPQHF

abundance: few
d_gene: NA
v_gene: TRBV27
j_gene: TRBJ1-6
CDR3nt: TGTGCCAGCAGTTTATTATCGGTGGGGGGGTCACCCCTCCACTTT
CDR3aa: CASSLLSVGGSPLHF

abundance: few
d_gene: TRBD1
v_gene: TRBV10-3
j_gene: TRBJ1-2
CDR3nt: TGTGCCATCAGTGGGACAGGTCCCTATGGCTACACCTTC
CDR3aa: CAISGTGPYGYTF

abundance: NA
d_gene: TRBD2
v_gene: TRBV12-3/TRBV12-4
j_gene: TRBJ2-3
CDR3nt: TGTGCCAGCAGTTTTTTAGCGGGGGGCGCAGATACGCAGTATTTT
CDR3aa: CASSFLAGGADTQYF

abundance: NA
d_gene: NA
v_gene: TRBV24-1
j_gene: TRBJ2-1
CDR3nt: TGTGCCACCAGTGAGGGTTCGGCAGGGAGGCAGTTCTTC
CDR3aa: CATSEGSAGRQFF

abundance: few
d_gene: NA
v_gene: TRBV7-9
j_gene: TRBJ1-4
CDR3nt: TGTGCCAGCAGCTCGGTCGGGCAGTCGGGAGAAAAACTGTTTTTT
CDR3aa: CASSSVGQSGEKLFF

abundance: NA
d_gene: NA
v_gene: TRBV18
j_gene: TRBJ1-1
CDR3nt: TGTGCCAGCTCACCGGTCGACAGGCACACTGAAGCTTTCTTT
CDR3aa: CASSPVDRHTEAFF

abundance: few
d_gene: TRBD1
v_gene: TRBV19
j_gene: TRBJ1-3
CDR3nt: TGTGCCAGTTACAGGGGCCCTGGAAACACCATATATTTT
CDR3aa: CASYRGPGNTIYF

abundance: NA
d_gene: NA
v_gene: TRBV5-1
j_gene: TRBJ1-2
CDR3nt: TGCGCCAGCAGCTTGGCCCCGGAGTTCTATGGCTACACCTTC
CDR3aa: CASSLAPEFYGYTF

abundance: few
d_gene: NA
v_gene: TRBV30
j_gene: TRBJ1-2
CDR3nt: TGTGCCTGGACGGAGAGTTGGGGACGAAATGGCTACACCTTC
CDR3aa: CAWTESWGRNGYTF

abundance: few
d_gene: TRBD1
v_gene: TRBV6-5
j_gene: TRBJ2-2
CDR3nt: TGTGCCAGCAGACAGGGGGCGAACACCGGGGAGCTGTTTTTT
CDR3aa: CASRQGANTGELFF

abundance: NA
d_gene: NA
v_gene: TRBV6-4
j_gene: TRBJ2-1
CDR3nt: TGTGCCGGCTCCGGGTCGCCGACTTACAATGAGCAGTTCTTC
CDR3aa: CAGSGSPTYNEQFF

abundance: NA
d_gene: TRBD1
v_gene: TRBV6-1
j_gene: TRBJ2-1
CDR3nt: TGTGCCAGCAGTGAACTAAGGACAGGGCAGTTATACAATGAGCAGTTCTTC
CDR3aa: CASSELRTGQLYNEQFF

abundance: few
d_gene: TRBD1
v_gene: TRBV12-5
j_gene: TRBJ2-7
CDR3nt: TGTGCTAGTGGGCCGGGACAGGGATTATACGAGCAGTACTTC
CDR3aa: CASGPGQGLYEQYF

abundance: few
d_gene: NA
v_gene: TRBV7-6
j_gene: TRBJ2-7
CDR3nt: TGTGCCAGCAGCCCCATAGGGTTCTACGAGCAGTACTTC
CDR3aa: CASSPIGFYEQYF

abundance: few
d_gene: TRBD2
v_gene: TRBV20-1
j_gene: TRBJ2-3
CDR3nt: TGCAGTGCACCGGGACTAGCGGGGGGTAGAGATACGCAGTATTTT
CDR3aa: CSAPGLAGGRDTQYF

abundance: NA
d_gene: NA
v_gene: TRBV4-3
j_gene: TRBJ2-7
CDR3nt: TGCGCCAGCAGCCACCTCCGGGCCGACGAGCAGTACTTC
CDR3aa: CASSHLRADEQYF

abundance: many
d_gene: NA
v_gene: TRBV9
j_gene: TRBJ2-2
CDR3nt: TGTGCCAGCAGCTCTCGAGCCACCGGGGAGCTGTTTTTT
CDR3aa: CASSSRATGELFF

abundance: NA
d_gene: TRBD1
v_gene: TRBV7-2
j_gene: TRBJ1-2
CDR3nt: TGTGCCAGCAGCATAAGACAGGGATCGAATGGCTACACCTTC
CDR3aa: CASSIRQGSNGYTF

abundance: few
d_gene: NA
v_gene: TRBV5-1
j_gene: TRBJ1-2
CDR3nt: TGCGCCAGCAGCTTTACGCAGGGTGACTATGGCTACACCTTC
CDR3aa: CASSFTQGDYGYTF

abundance: many
d_gene: NA
v_gene: TRBV20-1
j_gene: TRBJ2-4
CDR3nt: TGCAGTGCTAGTCAGTTAGCCAAAAACATTCAGTACTTC
CDR3aa: CSASQLAKNIQYF

abundance: NA
d_gene: NA
v_gene: TRBV4-3
j_gene: TRBJ1-3
CDR3nt: TGCGCCAGCAGCCACCGTTTGGGGGGCTCTGGAAACACCATATATTTT
CDR3aa: CASSHRLGGSGNTIYF

abundance: NA
d_gene: TRBD1
v_gene: TRBV4-2
j_gene: TRBJ1-1
CDR3nt: TGTGCCAGCAGCCCCCAGGCTGGACAGGTTAACACTGAAGCTTTCTTT
CDR3aa: CASSPQAGQVNTEAFF

abundance: NA
d_gene: NA
v_gene: TRBV20-1
j_gene: TRBJ2-4
CDR3nt: TGCAGTGCTGGAGACAGGAAGGGATCGCGTATTCAGTACTTC
CDR3aa: CSAGDRKGSRIQYF

abundance: many
d_gene: NA
v_gene: TRBV20-1
j_gene: TRBJ2-3
CDR3nt: TGCAGTGCGATAAATCAGGGAGATACGCAGTATTTT
CDR3aa: CSAINQGDTQYF

abundance: NA
d_gene: NA
v_gene: TRBV7-8
j_gene: TRBJ2-5
CDR3nt: TGTGCCAGCACCTTCATTGGTAAAGAGACCCAGTACTTC
CDR3aa: CASTFIGKETQYF

abundance: few
d_gene: TRBD1
v_gene: TRBV7-6
j_gene: TRBJ1-4
CDR3nt: TGTGCCAGCAGCTTAACCCACAGGGGTCGAACTAATGAAAAACTGTTTTTT
CDR3aa: CASSLTHRGRTNEKLFF

abundance: few
d_gene: NA
v_gene: TRBV20-1
j_gene: TRBJ2-5
CDR3nt: TGCAGTGCCAGTACGTTCGTGACCCAGTACTTC
CDR3aa: CSASTFVTQYF

abundance: NA
d_gene: NA
v_gene: TRBV7-8
j_gene: TRBJ2-3
CDR3nt: TGTGCCAGCAGCTTAAGGATCGTGCGGGACGGGATTACAAATACGCAGTATTTT
CDR3aa: CASSLRIVRDGITNTQYF

abundance: many
d_gene: TRBD2
v_gene: TRBV9
j_gene: TRBJ2-5
CDR3nt: TGTGCCAGCAGCTTTAGCGGGGGGGGAGGAGAGACCCAGTACTTC
CDR3aa: CASSFSGGGGETQYF

abundance: NA
d_gene: TRBD2
v_gene: TRBV10-3
j_gene: TRBJ2-5
CDR3nt: TGTGCCATCAGTACAACCGGGACTAGCGCCTCCCCAGAGACCCAGTACTTC
CDR3aa: CAISTTGTSASPETQYF

abundance: NA
d_gene: NA
v_gene: TRBV3-1
j_gene: TRBJ2-5
CDR3nt: TGTGCCAGCAGCCATGGAAATGAAGAGACCCAGTACTTC
CDR3aa: CASSHGNEETQYF

abundance: NA
d_gene: TRBD1
v_gene: TRBV12-3/TRBV12-4
j_gene: TRBJ1-2
CDR3nt: TGTGCCAGCAGCTGGGGACAGTATGGCTACACCTTC
CDR3aa: CASSWGQYGYTF

abundance: few
d_gene: NA
v_gene: TRBV29-1
j_gene: TRBJ2-1
CDR3nt: TGCAGCGTTGGGGGGCCCTTGAGTGAGCAGTTCTTC
CDR3aa: CSVGGPLSEQFF